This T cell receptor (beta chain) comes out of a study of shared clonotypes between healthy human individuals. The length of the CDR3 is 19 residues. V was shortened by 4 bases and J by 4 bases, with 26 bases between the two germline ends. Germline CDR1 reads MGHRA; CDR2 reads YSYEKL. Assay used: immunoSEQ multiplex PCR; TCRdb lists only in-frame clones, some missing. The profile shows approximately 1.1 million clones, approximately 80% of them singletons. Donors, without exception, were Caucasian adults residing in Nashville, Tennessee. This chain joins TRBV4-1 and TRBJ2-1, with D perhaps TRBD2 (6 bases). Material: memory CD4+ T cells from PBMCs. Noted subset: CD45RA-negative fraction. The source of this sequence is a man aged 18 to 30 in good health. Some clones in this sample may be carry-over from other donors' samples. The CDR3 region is CASSLNPRDGGDLYNEQFF. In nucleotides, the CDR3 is TGCGCCAGCAGCCTAAACCCCAGAGACGGGGGAGACCTTTACAATGAGCAGTTCTTC.